The present TCR beta chain was sequenced within a study of cytotoxic CD8 clonotypes in ibrutinib-treated CLL. Study in general: The sample average was approximately 280,000 productive templates and 85,000 to 95,000 productive rearrangements.

The ends were cut back, 0 bases at V and 4 bases at J, with 13 bases in the middle. The CDR3 consists of 15 residues. Germline loops: CDR1 SGHRS, CDR2 YFSETQ. For this clone: Its matching antigen is unknown.

Study-wide points: Once treatment began, public clonotypes, which were uncommon, contracted or stayed stable. Baseline values of clonality outstripped age-matched healthy donors and followed circulating CD8+ T-cell counts.

Sequenced by immunoSEQ multiplex PCR; TCRdb stores in-frame clones only, minus some. The sample carries hundreds of thousands of clones, under 75% recorded once. The chain uses TRBV5-1 and TRBJ2-5; D unresolved. The sequenced sample was PBMCs, obtained after 24 months of ibrutinib treatment. This receptor was identified in a human donor with chronic lymphocytic leukemia. DNA for the CDR3: TGCGCCAGCAGCTTGGATGTGGGGATGGGAGAGACCCAGTACTTC. Protein: CASSLDVGMGETQYF.